These 23 T cell receptor beta chains were sequenced from one sample in a study of blood T cell repertoires in COVID-19. Data came from immunoSEQ multiplex PCR; TCRdb stores just in-frame clones and leaves some out. The repertoire includes about 180,000 clones, about 85% of them detected once, and about 5.3% sits in the top ten. Sequencing used PBMCs or T cells enriched from blood (not recorded which). The receptors stem from a woman aged 40 to 50 with acute COVID-19.

The chain carries TRBV6-5 and TRBJ1-5; the D is unclear. Trimming pared 4 bases from V and 0 bases from J, leaving 10 bases between. CDR3 size: 15 residues. Germline CDR1 MNHEY, CDR2 SVGAGI. CDR3 amino acids: CASSLTAYSNQPQHF. The CDR3 DNA sequence: TGTGCCAGCAGTTTAACAGCCTATAGCAATCAGCCCCAGCATTTT.

This chain uses TRBV6-5 with TRBJ1-4; 7 bases fit TRBD1. The CDR3 is 14 residues long. Trimming removed 0 bases from V and 8 bases from J; junction bases left unmatched: 3. CDR1 is MNHEY, CDR2 SVGAGI, per germline. CDR3 protein: CASSYSGDSEKLFF. For the CDR3, the DNA is TGTGCCAGCAGTTACTCCGGGGACAGCGAAAAACTGTTTTTT.

The rearrangement links TRBV14 to TRBJ2-1, with a tentative D call TRBD2 (6 bases). This CDR3 has 15 amino acids. Germline CDR1 is SGHDN and CDR2 is FVKESK. V shed 1 base and J shed 7 bases, with 14 bases lying between them. The CDR3 spells CASSQVGPAGNEQFF. DNA for the CDR3: TGTGCCAGCAGCCAAGTAGGCCCCGCGGGGAATGAGCAGTTCTTC.

The chain joins TRBV6-5 to TRBJ1-1; no firm D call. The V and J ends lost 2 bases and 8 bases respectively, with 12 bases between them. Per the germline V gene, CDR1 is MNHEY and CDR2 is SVGAGI. The CDR3 contains 13 residues. The CDR3, as DNA: TGTGCCAGCAGTTACGGGAGTGGCGGGGAAGCTTTCTTT. It yields the protein CASSYGSGGEAFF.

This clone was counted once. V and J are TRBV19 and TRBJ1-1, with D possibly matching TRBD1 (5 bases). Per germline, CDR1 LNHDA and CDR2 SQIVND (reference sequence). This CDR3 region has 15 residues. Trimming took 0 bases from V and 3 from J, leaving 11 bases between them. The CDR3 DNA reads as TGTGCCAGTAGTATAGAAGGACTAGGGGACACTGAAGCTTTCTTT. It specifies CASSIEGLGDTEAFF.

V and J are TRBV27 and TRBJ2-1; 9 bases fit TRBD2. The J segment lost 5 bases and the V segment lost 8 bases, leaving 10 bases of the junction unmatched. CDR3 size: 15 residues. CDR1 MNHEY and CDR2 SMNVEV come from the germline V gene (reference sequence). The DNA for the CDR3 is TGTGCCAGCGCACGGCGGGTAGCGGGAGACAATGAGCAGTTCTTC. Translating it yields CASARRVAGDNEQFF.

This clone appeared a single time. CDR3 protein: CASSHGTGGEQYF. The CDR3 region has the DNA TGTGCCAGCAGCCACGGGACAGGGGGTGAGCAGTACTTC. The rearrangement links TRBV3-1 (or the pseudogene TRBV3-2) to TRBJ2-7; 11 nucleotides match TRBD1. V gave up 3 bases and J gave up 7 bases; unmatched junction bases: 2. There are 13 residues in the CDR3. CDR1 is LGHDT and CDR2 is YNNKEL in the germline V gene (reference sequence).

The CDR3 is CASSLASTEAFF. The CDR3 region has the DNA TGTGCCAGCAGCCTTGCCAGCACTGAAGCTTTCTTT. The chain combines TRBV7-9 with TRBJ1-1; no clear D. V was cut by 5 bases and J by 4 bases, with 8 bases left in between. The V gene's germline CDR1 is SEHNR and CDR2 FQNEAQ (reference sequence). This CDR3 has 12 residues.

This clone was seen only once. This sequence joins TRBV12-3 or TRBV12-4 and TRBJ1-2; D is undetermined. This CDR3 region has 13 residues. Trimming stripped 3 bases from V and 5 bases from J, with 10 bases between. CDR3: CASSFSANYGYTF. CDR3 sequence (DNA): TGTGCCAGCAGTTTCTCCGCGAATTATGGCTACACCTTC.

This clone was observed at least ten times. The CDR3 region has the DNA TGTGCCTGGAGTGGGGAGGGAGCCATATATTTT. Amino acid sequence: CAWSGEGAIYF. This chain uses TRBV30 with TRBJ1-3; D call uncertain. V was cut by 1 base and J by 11 bases, with 9 bases left in between. The CDR3 runs 11 residues. Germline V CDR1 and CDR2: GTSNPN, SVGIG (reference sequence).

This clone was recorded a few times. The CDR3 DNA is TGTGCCAGCAGGACGAGGCTAGCGGGACGGGATACGCAGTATTTT. This codes for CASRTRLAGRDTQYF. The chain has TRBV7-2 and TRBJ2-3, with 9 bases matching TRBD2. This CDR3 spans 15 amino acids. V lost 6 bases and J lost 6; bases outside the gene matches: 10. Germline CDR1 and CDR2: SGHTA and FQGNSA.

The V call is TRBV11-2, the J call TRBJ1-1, with 10 nucleotides matching TRBD1. V lost 0 bases to trimming and J lost 4 bases; unmatched junction nucleotides: 8. From germline, CDR1 is SGHAT and CDR2 FQNNGV. This CDR3 is 17 amino acids long. Written as DNA, the CDR3 is TGTGCCAGCAGCTTAGATCGACCCAGGACAGGGGGCACTGAAGCTTTCTTT. Amino acids: CASSLDRPRTGGTEAFF.

V is TRBV19 and J is TRBJ1-5; D perhaps matches TRBD1 (6 bases). The CDR3 totals 14 residues. V was cut by 5 bases and J by 3 bases, with 11 bases left in between. From germline, CDR1 is LNHDA and CDR2 SQIVND (reference sequence). The CDR3 protein is CASSDGQLNQPQHF. CDR3 bases: TGTGCCAGTAGTGACGGACAGCTCAATCAGCCCCAGCATTTT.

The chain is built from TRBV7-9 and TRBJ1-5; maybe TRBD1 (5 bases). Trimming took off 3 bases at V and 5 bases at J, with 11 bases between the two ends. Germline V CDR1 and CDR2: SEHNR, FQNEAQ (reference sequence). The CDR3 spans 14 residues. CDR3 residues: CASSLGGGDQPQHF. In nucleotides, the CDR3 is TGTGCCAGCAGCTTGGGGGGGGGAGATCAGCCCCAGCATTTT.

The chain uses TRBV29-1 and TRBJ2-3; 12 positions match TRBD2. Per germline, CDR1 SQVTM and CDR2 ANQGSEA. The V gene end was trimmed by 5 bases and the J gene end by 4 bases; junction bases not matched to a gene: 10. This CDR3 contains 16 residues. The CDR3 nucleotides are TGCAGCGTTACTCAATCGACTAGCGGGAGTCCAGATACGCAGTATTTT. Its protein is CSVTQSTSGSPDTQYF.

The genes are TRBV19 and TRBJ1-2; 8 nucleotides agree with TRBD1. The V segment lost 5 bases and the J segment 3 bases; nucleotides outside the gene matches: 14. This CDR3 contains 17 residues. The germline CDR1 and CDR2 sequences are LNHDA and SQIVND (reference sequence). This CDR3 is CASSAGQGSGGHYGYTF. The CDR3 region has the DNA TGTGCCAGTAGTGCCGGACAGGGTTCAGGGGGACACTATGGCTACACCTTC.

Only a few counts were recorded for this clone. The chain combines TRBV10-2 with TRBJ1-2; D gene unclear. CDR3 size: 15 residues. The V end lost 4 bases, the J end lost 2 bases, and 14 bases lay between the germline ends. CDR1 WSHSY and CDR2 SAAADI come from the germline V gene. CDR3 residues: CASSVQVYSNYGYTF. CDR3 DNA: TGCGCCAGCAGTGTCCAGGTTTATTCAAACTATGGCTACACCTTC.

This rearrangement joins TRBV7-9 to TRBJ2-3; D gene ambiguous. CDR1 SEHNR and CDR2 FQNEAQ come from the germline V gene (reference sequence). The V and J ends lost 4 bases and 1 base respectively, with 21 bases between them. The CDR3 is 18 amino acids. CDR3 bases: TGTGCCAGCAGCTCGGGTCGGCGGCAAAACGTCGGCACAGATACGCAGTATTTT. This codes for CASSSGRRQNVGTDTQYF.

The V and J genes are TRBV14 and TRBJ2-7; 13 bases agree with TRBD2. The CDR3 runs 16 residues. The V gene's germline CDR1 is SGHDN and CDR2 FVKESK. Unmatched junction bases numbered 4, after V lost 2 bases and J lost 3 bases. CDR3 DNA sequence: TGTGCCAGCAGCCAATCGGGACTAGCGGGAATCTACGAGCAGTACTTC. Translated: CASSQSGLAGIYEQYF.

In its sample, this clone was seen a few times. V usage is TRBV30 and J usage is TRBJ1-2; D gene uncertain. CDR3 length: 12 amino acids. Germline CDR1 GTSNPN, CDR2 SVGIG (reference sequence). V was pared by 2 bases and J by 2 bases, with 6 bases between. CDR3 DNA: TGTGCCTGGAGTACAGAAAACTATGGCTACACCTTC. Its protein is CAWSTENYGYTF.

V usage is TRBV5-6 and J usage is TRBJ1-2, with D maybe TRBD1 (6 bases). The CDR3 spans 13 residues. From germline, CDR1 is SGHDT and CDR2 YYEEEE. V dropped 0 bases and J dropped 7 bases, with 10 bases sitting between them. The CDR3 protein is CASSLEQGRGYTF. In DNA, the CDR3 is TGTGCCAGCAGCTTGGAACAGGGCCGTGGCTACACCTTC.

This clone occurred a few times. The chain combines TRBV18 with TRBJ2-1, with 15 bases aligning to TRBD2. Germline V gene lookup returns CDR1 KGHSH and CDR2 LQKENI. The CDR3 totals 15 residues. V shed 5 bases and J 9 bases; nucleotides not matched to a gene: 5. Here the CDR3 DNA reads TGTGCCAGCTCAGCGGGACTAGCGGGAGGCGGTGAGCAGTTCTTC. Encoded protein: CASSAGLAGGGEQFF.

A word on this clone: Other DNA sequences within the sample encode an identical CDR3. V usage is TRBV27 and J usage is TRBJ1-6, with 7 bases identical to TRBD1. CDR3 length equals 13 residues. The germline V gene encodes CDR1 MNHEY and CDR2 SMNVEV (reference sequence). V was pared by 8 bases and J by 6 bases, with 4 bases of the junction left unmatched. CDR3: CASRNRGNSPLHF. Here the CDR3 DNA reads TGTGCCAGCCGGAACAGGGGTAATTCACCCCTCCACTTT.